This T cell receptor (beta chain) comes out of a study of graft-versus-host responses after intestinal transplantation. Profiling relied on immunoSEQ multiplex PCR, and the TCRdb table lists in-frame clones only, not all of them. The sample has 12,000 or so clones, about 89% seen once. Noted time point: postoperative day 105 after intestinal transplantation (dayNNNN = postoperative day). This CDR3 has 14 amino acids. Germline CDR1 and CDR2: SGHDT and YYEEEE. V dropped 2 bases and J dropped 8; count of bases not matched to a gene: 9. The V and J genes are TRBV5-6 and TRBJ1-1; TRBD1 matches at 7 bases. The starting material was PBMCs, obtained 105 days after intestinal transplantation. This TCR derives from a human patient who received an intestinal transplant, so some T cells may come from the graft donor. The CDR3 DNA follows: TGTGCCAGCAGCTTTAGTTCCGGACAGGCGGAAGCTTTCTTT. Its translation: CASSFSSGQAEAFF.